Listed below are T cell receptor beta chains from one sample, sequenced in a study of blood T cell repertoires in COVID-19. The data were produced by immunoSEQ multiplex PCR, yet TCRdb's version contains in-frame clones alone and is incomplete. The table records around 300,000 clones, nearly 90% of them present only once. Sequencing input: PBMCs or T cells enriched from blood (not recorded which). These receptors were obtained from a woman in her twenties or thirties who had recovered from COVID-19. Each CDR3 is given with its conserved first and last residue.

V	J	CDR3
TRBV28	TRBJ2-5	CASSSPQREDQETQYF
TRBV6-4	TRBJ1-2	CASSDEGFYGYTF
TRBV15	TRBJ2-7	CATSRGRTSGKEEQYF
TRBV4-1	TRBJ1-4	CASSPDDRGRAEKLFF
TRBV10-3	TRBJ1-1	CAISGQGGTEAFF
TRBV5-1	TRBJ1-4	CASSLAAGDKLFF
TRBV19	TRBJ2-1	CASRLGQDNEQFF
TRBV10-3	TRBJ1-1	CAVLGTGNTEAFF
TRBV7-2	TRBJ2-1	CASIGGVYAEQFF
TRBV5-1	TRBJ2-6	CASSSTTVSGANVLTF
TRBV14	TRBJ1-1	CASSQWAYTEAFF
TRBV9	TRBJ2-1	CASSGDYDRPNRYNEQFF
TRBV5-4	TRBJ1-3	CASSWTGSTGNTIYF
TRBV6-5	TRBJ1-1	CASSSMTPSNRSAFF
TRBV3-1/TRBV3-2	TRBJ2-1	CASSQAGLGYNEQFF
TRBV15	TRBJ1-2	CATSRDTTGNGYTF
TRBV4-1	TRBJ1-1	CASSLIPTPWAFF
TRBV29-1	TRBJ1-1	CSVEFVHMNTEAFF
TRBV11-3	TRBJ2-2	CASSHIGQGAGGELFF
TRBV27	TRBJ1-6	CASSMTGGRNSPLHF
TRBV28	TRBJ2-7	CASSLNFLAGGKVYEQYF
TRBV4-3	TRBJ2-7	CASSRGGSYEQYF
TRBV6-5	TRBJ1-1	CASSYEGYNTEAFF
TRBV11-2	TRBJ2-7	CATTGTGSYEQYF
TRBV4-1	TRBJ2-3	CASSQDHRGGDTQYF
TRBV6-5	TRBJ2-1	CASSPPGLAFDEQFF
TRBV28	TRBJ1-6	CASSSGRLLGGDNSPLHF
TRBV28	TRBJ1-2	CATYTTGRPYGYTF
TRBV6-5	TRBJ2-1	CASSYSKSTGKDEQFF
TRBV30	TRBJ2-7	CAWSPEDYEQYF
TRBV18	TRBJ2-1	CASSPPAQTYNEQFF
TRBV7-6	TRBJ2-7	CASSLAGTVTYEQYF
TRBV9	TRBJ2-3	CASSRGQALDTQYF
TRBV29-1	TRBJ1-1	CSGSYRRAEAFF
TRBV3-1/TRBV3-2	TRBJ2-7	CASSQDRAWAYEQYF
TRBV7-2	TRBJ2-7	CASNALAGAGGEQYF
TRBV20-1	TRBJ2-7	CSAARDYEQYF